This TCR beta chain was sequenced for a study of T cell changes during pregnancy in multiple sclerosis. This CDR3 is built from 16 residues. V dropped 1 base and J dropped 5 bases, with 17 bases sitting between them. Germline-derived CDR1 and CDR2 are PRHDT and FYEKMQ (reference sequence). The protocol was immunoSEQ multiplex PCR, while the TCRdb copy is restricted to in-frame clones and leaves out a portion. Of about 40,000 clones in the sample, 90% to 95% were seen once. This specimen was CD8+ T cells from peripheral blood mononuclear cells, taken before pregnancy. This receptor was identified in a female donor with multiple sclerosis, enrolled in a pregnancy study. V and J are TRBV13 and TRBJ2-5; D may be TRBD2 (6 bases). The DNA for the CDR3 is TGTGCCAGCAGCTTAGTGTCGGGAGACTCCCGGGAGACCCAGTACTTC. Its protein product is CASSLVSGDSRETQYF.